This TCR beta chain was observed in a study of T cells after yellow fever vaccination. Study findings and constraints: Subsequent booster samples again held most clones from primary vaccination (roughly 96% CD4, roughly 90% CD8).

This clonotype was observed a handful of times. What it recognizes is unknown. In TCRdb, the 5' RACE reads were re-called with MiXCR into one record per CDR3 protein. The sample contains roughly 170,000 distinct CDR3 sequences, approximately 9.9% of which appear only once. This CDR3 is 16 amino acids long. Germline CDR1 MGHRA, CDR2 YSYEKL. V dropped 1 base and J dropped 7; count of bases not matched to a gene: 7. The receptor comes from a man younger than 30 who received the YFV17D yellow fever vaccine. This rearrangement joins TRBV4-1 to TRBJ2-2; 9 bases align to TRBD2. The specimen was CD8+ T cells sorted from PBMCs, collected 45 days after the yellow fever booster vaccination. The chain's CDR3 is CASSQAPSGAVGELFF. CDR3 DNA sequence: TGCGCCAGCAGCCAAGCCCCTAGCGGGGCGGTCGGGGAGCTGTTTTTT.